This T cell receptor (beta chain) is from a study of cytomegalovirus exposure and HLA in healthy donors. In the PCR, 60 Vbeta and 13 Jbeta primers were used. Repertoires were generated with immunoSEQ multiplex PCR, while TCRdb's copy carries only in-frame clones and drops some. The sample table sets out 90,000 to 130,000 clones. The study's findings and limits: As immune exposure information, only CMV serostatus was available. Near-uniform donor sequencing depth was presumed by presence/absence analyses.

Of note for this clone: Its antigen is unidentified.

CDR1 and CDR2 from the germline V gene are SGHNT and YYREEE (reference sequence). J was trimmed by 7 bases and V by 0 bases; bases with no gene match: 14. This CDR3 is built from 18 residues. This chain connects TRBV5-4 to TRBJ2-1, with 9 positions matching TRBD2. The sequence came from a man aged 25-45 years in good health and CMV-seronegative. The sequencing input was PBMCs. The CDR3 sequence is CASSLAPSGGPRSNEQFF. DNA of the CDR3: TGTGCCAGCAGCTTGGCACCCAGCGGGGGGCCCAGGTCGAATGAGCAGTTCTTC.